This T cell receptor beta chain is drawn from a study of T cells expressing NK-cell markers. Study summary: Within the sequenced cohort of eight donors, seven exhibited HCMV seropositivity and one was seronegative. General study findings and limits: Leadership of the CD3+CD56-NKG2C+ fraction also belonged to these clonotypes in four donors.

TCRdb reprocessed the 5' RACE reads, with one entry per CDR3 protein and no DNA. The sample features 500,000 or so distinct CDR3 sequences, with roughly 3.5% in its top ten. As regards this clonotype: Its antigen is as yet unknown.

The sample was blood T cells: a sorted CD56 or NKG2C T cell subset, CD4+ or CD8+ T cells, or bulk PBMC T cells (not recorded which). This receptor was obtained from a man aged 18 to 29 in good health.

CDR3 loop: CASSSTQGGNNEQFF. The genes are TRBV3-1 and TRBJ2-1; TCRdb picks TRBD1, but there is no DNA to check that call. There are 15 residues in the CDR3. Germline loops: CDR1 LGHDT, CDR2 YNNKEL (reference sequence).